This T cell receptor (beta chain) was found in a study of cytomegalovirus exposure and HLA in healthy donors. Study-level findings and limits: Cytomegalovirus status was reportedly diagnosed by the classifier with high specificity and sensitivity. Associated with HLA alleles at 0.05 false discovery rate in a later analysis were over 15,000 TCR beta sequences. About 87% or about 30% of the time was how often most TCR beta V segments were productive, according to an earlier analysis. What TCR beta sequences reportedly achieved was accurate prediction of HLA-A and HLA-B alleles in most subjects.

A note on this clone: Antigen: not known.

Germline CDR1 MNHNY, CDR2 SVGAGI (reference sequence). V was pared by 2 bases and J by 3 bases, with 11 bases between. The CDR3 length is 15 residues. It was with 60 Vbeta and 13 Jbeta primers that the PCR ran. Clones were read by immunoSEQ multiplex PCR, and TCRdb kept only the in-frame ones, dropping some. This table holds over 150,000 clones, around four fifths found once. Sequencing input: PBMCs. The V and J genes are TRBV6-6 and TRBJ1-3; the D gene is possibly TRBD1 (5 bases). The TCR originated in a woman aged 45-65 years in good health and CMV-seronegative. The CDR3: CASSYASRGGNTIYF. The DNA of the CDR3 is TGTGCCAGCAGTTACGCGTCTAGGGGTGGAAACACCATATATTTT.